This T cell receptor beta chain derives from a study of blood T cell repertoires in COVID-19. About the research overall: Some COVID-19 samples were acute and others convalescent; all came from the United States, Italy and Spain. Sample material is recorded as cDNA or gDNA derived from T cells, B-cell-depleted T cells, or PBMCs.

Source study methods: Using reference gene primer amplification, nucleated cell counts were estimated. Clones were sequenced by immunoSEQ multiplex PCR, and TCRdb holds only the in-frame ones, with some missing. From that table come the V and J calls and clone size; the DNA was used to work out D and trimming. The sample yields 210,000 or so clones, around 80% seen once. Input material: peripheral blood. The source of this sequence is a woman of 80 years or more with active or convalescent COVID-19.

CDR3 bases: TGTGCCAGCCGAAGTGTGGCAGGGTGGAGCACTGAAGCTTTCTTT. This gives the protein CASRSVAGWSTEAFF. The genes are TRBV6-5 and TRBJ1-1; D possibly corresponds to TRBD1 (5 bases). Germline CDR1 reads MNHEY; CDR2 reads SVGAGI. V was trimmed by 8 bases and J by 4 bases, leaving 20 bases between them. The CDR3 has 15 amino acids.